Below are 19 T cell receptor beta chains sequenced from a single sample in a study of blood T cell repertoires in COVID-19. Only in-frame clones appear in the TCRdb table, and some are missing; sequencing was by immunoSEQ multiplex PCR. Among some 97,000 clones listed, roughly nine tenths were seen once. Specimen: peripheral blood. These receptors all stem from a man aged 45-65 years with acute or convalescent COVID-19.

The chain links TRBV19 to TRBJ1-4; 9 bases align to TRBD1. The germline CDR1 and CDR2 sequences are LNHDA and SQIVND (reference sequence). V lost 8 bases to trimming and J lost 3 bases; unmatched junction nucleotides: 4. This CDR3 spans 14 amino acids. The CDR3 spells CASSDRGANEKLFF. CDR3 sequence (DNA): TGTGCCAGTTCGGACAGGGGAGCTAATGAAAAACTGTTTTTT. The whole variable domain, filled in from reference TRBV19 and TRBJ1-4, reads DGGITQSPKYLFRKEGQNVTLSCEQNLNHDAMYWYRQDPGQGLRLIYYSQIVNDFQKGDIAEGYSVSREKKESFPLTVTSAQKNPTAFYLCASSDRGANEKLFFGSGTQLSVL.

The genes are TRBV6-5 and TRBJ1-4; D possibly corresponds to TRBD1 (5 bases). The germline V gene has CDR1 MNHEY and CDR2 SVGAGI. Trimming removed 5 bases at V and 4 bases at J, with 11 bases between. This CDR3 comprises 14 residues. Here the CDR3 DNA reads TGTGCCAGCAGTAGGGGAATGAATAATGAAAAACTGTTTTTT. Translated: CASSRGMNNEKLFF.

This chain joins TRBV16 and TRBJ2-1; tentative D call: TRBD2 (6 bases). Trimming removed 4 bases from V and 7 bases from J, with 17 bases in between. This CDR3 has 15 amino acids. Germline-derived CDR1 and CDR2 are KGHSY and FQNENV. CDR3 loop: CASSLVPGAGNEQFF. The CDR3 DNA reads TGTGCCAGCAGCCTTGTCCCGGGAGCAGGGAATGAGCAGTTCTTC.

The chain is built from TRBV6-2 or TRBV6-3 and TRBJ2-6; D might be TRBD2 (6 bases). CDR3 size: 21 residues. The germline V and J ends were trimmed by 5 bases and 3 bases, with 29 bases remaining between them. Germline CDR1 is MNHEY and CDR2 is SVGEGT. Here the CDR3 DNA reads TGTGCCAGCAGTCTAAGGCGCGCTGGGGGGTTGTTTACGTTTGGGGCCAACGTCCTGACTTTC. Its translation: CASSLRRAGGLFTFGANVLTF.

The chain combines TRBV4-2 with TRBJ2-2; D uncertain. Germline V gives CDR1 LGHNA, CDR2 YNFKEQ. V was pared by 1 base and J by 1 base, with 7 bases between. CDR3 length: 15 amino acids. The CDR3 nucleotides are TGTGCCAGCAGCCAAGGGGCCCGGAACACCGGGGAGCTGTTTTTT. The encoded protein is CASSQGARNTGELFF.

The chain links TRBV6-5 to TRBJ2-1, with 12 bases lining up with TRBD2. V trimming: 6 bases; J trimming: 6 bases; junction bases outside the gene matches: 6. The CDR3 length is 15 residues. Germline V gene data show CDR1 as MNHEY and CDR2 as SVGAGI. The CDR3 bases are TGTGCCAGCAGCTCTTCTAGCGGGAGGGTCAATGAGCAGTTCTTC. Translation gives CASSSSSGRVNEQFF.

The rearrangement uses TRBV20-1 and TRBJ1-1, with 8 bases lining up with TRBD1. V trimming: 5 bases; J trimming: 8 bases; junction bases outside the gene matches: 4. The V gene's germline CDR1 is DFQATT and CDR2 SNEGSKA (reference sequence). The CDR3 sequence is 11 residues long. The CDR3 DNA reads as TGCAGTGCTTCGCGACAGGGGGAAGCTTTCTTT. This translates into CSASRQGEAFF.

The V call is TRBV19, the J call TRBJ1-5, with D uncertain. The CDR3 spans 13 residues. The V and J ends lost 6 bases and 7 bases respectively, with 13 bases between them. In germline, CDR1 is LNHDA, CDR2 SQIVND (reference sequence). The CDR3 spells CASRPELMQPQHF. The DNA of the CDR3 is TGTGCCAGTAGGCCGGAGCTTATGCAGCCCCAGCATTTT.

The chain couples TRBV6-5 to TRBJ1-2; D is unclear. The CDR3 loop spans 13 amino acids. Germline values: CDR1 MNHEY, CDR2 SVGAGI. V lost 10 bases and J lost 5, with 17 bases in between. DNA for the CDR3: TGTGCCACCAAGGAGATCAAGTCTTATGGCTACACCTTC. The encoded protein is CATKEIKSYGYTF.

In this sample, this clone turned up once. CDR3 bases: TGCGCCAGCAGGGTAACAGTAGATACGCAGTATTTT. Protein product: CASRVTVDTQYF. The chain recombines TRBV5-1 with TRBJ2-3; D is ambiguous. Trimming took 5 bases from V and 5 from J, leaving 9 bases between them. Germline-derived CDR1 and CDR2 are SGHRS and YFSETQ. The CDR3 length is 12 residues.

This clone was counted once. The chain combines TRBV7-9 with TRBJ2-3, with 8 bases aligning to TRBD2. CDR3 size: 15 residues. Trimming at V came to 2 bases and at J to 6 bases, leaving 7 bases not matched to a gene. CDR1 is SEHNR and CDR2 is FQNEAQ in the germline V gene (reference sequence). CDR3 protein: CASSLYPGGADTQYF. CDR3 sequence (DNA): TGTGCCAGCAGCTTATATCCGGGGGGGGCGGATACGCAGTATTTT.

This clone was detected a few times. The chain is built from TRBV11-2 and TRBJ1-1; D unclear. CDR3 length: 14 amino acids. Trimming stripped 1 base from V and 5 bases from J, with 11 bases between. From germline, CDR1 is SGHAT and CDR2 FQNNGV. This CDR3 reads CASSLGIFPTEAFF. DNA for the CDR3: TGTGCCAGCAGCTTAGGTATCTTTCCGACTGAAGCTTTCTTT.

In its sample, this clone was seen once. The rearrangement links TRBV18 to TRBJ2-7; possible D gene TRBD1, 5 bases. V was clipped by 2 bases and J by 5 bases, with 10 bases between them. The V gene's germline CDR1 is KGHSH and CDR2 LQKENI. CDR3 size: 13 residues. In DNA form, the CDR3 reads TGTGCCAGCTCACCAACCGCCAGGGACGAGCAGTACTTC. Translated: CASSPTARDEQYF.

The rearrangement links TRBV5-1 to TRBJ2-6; 8 nucleotides line up with TRBD1. Germline-derived CDR1 and CDR2 are SGHRS and YFSETQ. Trimming at V came to 4 bases and at J to 0 bases, leaving 12 bases not matched to a gene. The CDR3 runs 19 residues. The CDR3 protein is CASSNPPGQAYSGANVLTF. The CDR3 coding sequence is TGCGCCAGCAGCAACCCTCCGGGACAGGCCTACTCTGGGGCCAACGTCCTGACTTTC.

The chain has TRBV6-5 and TRBJ1-6; D is uncertain. This CDR3 region has 14 residues. Trimming took off 6 bases at V and 8 bases at J, with 14 bases between the two ends. The germline V gene has CDR1 MNHEY and CDR2 SVGAGI. The chain's CDR3 is CASRTPAWDSPLHF. In DNA form, the CDR3 reads TGTGCCAGCAGGACTCCGGCGTGGGATTCACCCCTCCACTTT.

The chain is built from TRBV5-3 and TRBJ2-3, with 11 bases identical to TRBD2. TRBV5-3 falls under the ORF class, with uncertain function. Trimming took 3 bases from V and 5 from J; bases not matched to a gene: 14. CDR3 length: 18 amino acids. The CDR3 DNA reads TGTGCCAGAAGCTCCCGACTAGCGGGGCTAGGGGGGGGAGATACGCAGTATTTT. Translating gives CARSSRLAGLGGGDTQYF.

This clone appeared a few times. The chain carries TRBV9 and TRBJ2-2; 10 nucleotides agree with TRBD1. The V and J ends lost 4 bases and 6 bases, in that order; junction bases with no gene match: 6. The CDR3 has 15 residues. Germline V gene data show CDR1 as SGDLS and CDR2 as YYNGEE. CDR3 in amino acids: CASSSLGQGAGELFF. CDR3 in DNA: TGTGCCAGCAGCTCATTAGGACAGGGGGCCGGGGAGCTGTTTTTT.

The chain joins TRBV5-4 to TRBJ1-2, with D tentatively TRBD1 (6 bases). Trimming took 0 bases from V and 8 from J, leaving 11 bases between them. CDR3 length equals 13 residues. Germline CDR1 is SGHNT and CDR2 is YYREEE (reference sequence). The CDR3 protein is CASSLAAGEGYTF. The CDR3 nucleotides read TGTGCCAGCAGCTTGGCGGCAGGGGAAGGCTACACCTTC.

A few counts support this clone. The CDR3 carries no conserved terminal phenylalanine or tryptophan, so it likely arises from a read error. No DNA is shown, since the ends of the CDR3 on it are uncertain; the CDR3 is the one TCRdb lists. The genes are TRBV19 and TRBJ2-7; the table's D gene call, TRBD1, was not cross checked with the DNA. The CDR3 adds up to 10 amino acids, both ends counted. Germline assignment: CDR1 LNHDA and CDR2 SQIVND (reference sequence). The CDR3 is CASSLGQGAR.